Listed below are T cell receptor beta chains from one sample, sequenced in a study of a mutant IDH1 vaccine in newly diagnosed glioma. Here immunoSEQ multiplex PCR was the method, and the copy in TCRdb shows in-frame clones only, minus some. The table has around 100,000 clones, around 80% seen once. This specimen was PBMCs, taken from a glioma patient treated with radiotherapy, temozolomide or both. The source of these receptors is a man aged 35-49 years with glioma. Some clones in this sample may be carry-over from other donors' samples. Both conserved end residues are part of each CDR3.

v_gene | CDR3aa
TRBV19 | CATQTDDISPLHF
TRBV10-3 | CAIRNRGTLYEQYF
TRBV19 | CASSMSQTGANVLTF
TRBV25-1 | CASSEWGGVSGYTF
TRBV7-2 | CASSPRQGTGGNTIYF
TRBV6-5 | CASRLTGLDGYTF
TRBV14 | CASSQQGPEGYTF
TRBV5-8 | CASSSHQRLLF
TRBV9 | CASSLGGLGYEQYF
TRBV6-5 | CASSYDRGEQPQHF
TRBV4-2 | CASSQITSGGVGEQFF
TRBV4-1 | CASSPLFGTAGNTIYF
TRBV7-9 | CASSFAGTGILNSPLHF
TRBV30 | CAWSPLSETQYF
TRBV19 | CASSIGGTGYNEQYF
TRBV4-2 | CASSQVSSGGIPGNEQYF
TRBV30 | CAWSYPTGRQPQHF
TRBV6-5 | CASSWGTGRNQPQHF